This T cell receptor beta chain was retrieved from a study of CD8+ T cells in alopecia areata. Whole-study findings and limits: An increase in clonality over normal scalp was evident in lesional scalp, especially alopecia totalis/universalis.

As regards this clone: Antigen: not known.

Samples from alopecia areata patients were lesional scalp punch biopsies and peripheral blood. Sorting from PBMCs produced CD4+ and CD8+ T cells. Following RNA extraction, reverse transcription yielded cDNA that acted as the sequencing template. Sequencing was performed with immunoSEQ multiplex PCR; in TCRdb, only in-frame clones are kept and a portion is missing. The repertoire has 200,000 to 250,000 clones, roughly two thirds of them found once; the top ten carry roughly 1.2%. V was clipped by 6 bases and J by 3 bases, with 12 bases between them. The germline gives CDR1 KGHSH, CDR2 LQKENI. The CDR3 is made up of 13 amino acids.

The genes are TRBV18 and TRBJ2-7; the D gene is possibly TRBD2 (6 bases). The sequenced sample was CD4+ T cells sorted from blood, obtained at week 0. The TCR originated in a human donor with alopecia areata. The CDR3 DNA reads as TGTGCCAGCTCTAGGGAGGTTCTCTACGAGCAGTACTTC. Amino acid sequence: CASSREVLYEQYF.